One sample yielded the 22 T cell receptor beta chains listed below, sequenced in a study of OX40 agonist ivuxolimab in advanced cancers. TCRdb's copy holds only in-frame clones and misses some; the assay was immunoSEQ multiplex PCR. The data hold approximately 70,000 clones, with about 82% observed a single time. The sample was CD4+ or CD8+ T cells sorted from blood, taken in a trial of the OX40 agonist ivuxolimab. The source of these receptors is an adult with an advanced solid tumor such as melanoma, head and neck, liver or kidney cancer.

V and J are TRBV28 and TRBJ1-5, with D perhaps TRBD1 (5 bases). Between the trimmed V and J ends, which lost 2 bases and 0 bases, there was a span of 11 bases. CDR1 is MDHEN, CDR2 SYDVKM, per germline. The CDR3 is 16 amino acids. Written as DNA, the CDR3 is TGTGCCAGCAGTTTAGGCGGGGGATTTAGCAATCAGCCCCAGCATTTT. This sequence encodes CASSLGGGFSNQPQHF.

This chain links TRBV5-1 with TRBJ2-1, with 10 nucleotides matching TRBD2. V lost 0 bases, J lost 7 bases, and 1 base stayed unmatched. The germline V gene encodes CDR1 SGHRS and CDR2 YFSETQ. The CDR3 spans 14 residues. Here the CDR3 reads CASSLERGGNEQFF. CDR3 sequence (DNA): TGCGCCAGCAGCTTGGAGCGGGGGGGTAATGAGCAGTTCTTC.

This chain joins TRBV5-1 and TRBJ1-2; D gene uncertain. CDR3 length: 13 residues. Germline V gives CDR1 SGHRS, CDR2 YFSETQ. Between the trimmed V and J ends, which lost 7 bases and 4 bases, there was a span of 14 bases. DNA of the CDR3: TGCGCCAGCGATTATGGGGATGGCTATGGCTACACCTTC. Protein: CASDYGDGYGYTF.

The rearrangement uses TRBV4-1 and TRBJ2-1, with D maybe TRBD1 (5 bases). V lost 0 bases and J lost 6, with 12 bases in between. This CDR3 is built from 15 residues. Germline V CDR1 and CDR2: MGHRA, YSYEKL. CDR3 region: CASSQDTRQTNEQFF. The CDR3 region has the DNA TGCGCCAGCAGCCAAGATACGCGACAGACCAATGAGCAGTTCTTC.

The chain has TRBV6-5 and TRBJ1-1; 7 bases fit TRBD1. The V and J ends lost 6 bases and 1 base, in that order; junction bases with no gene match: 2. There are 13 residues in the CDR3. Germline V gene sequence: CDR1 MNHEY, CDR2 SVGAGI. The CDR3 nucleotides are TGTGCCAGCAGAAGGGGGCAGAACACTGAAGCTTTCTTT. Amino acids: CASRRGQNTEAFF.

The V and J genes are TRBV19 and TRBJ1-5; D is unclear. The V end was cut by 6 bases, the J end by 4 bases, with 10 bases between. Germline CDR1 and CDR2: LNHDA and SQIVND (reference sequence). CDR3 length: 13 residues. CDR3 nucleotides: TGTGCCAGTAGGGGAGGGCCTAATCAGCCCCAGCATTTT. Translation: CASRGGPNQPQHF.

This rearrangement joins TRBV5-1 to TRBJ1-6, with a weak D call TRBD1 (5 bases). CDR1 and CDR2 from the germline V gene are SGHRS and YFSETQ. The CDR3 spans 14 residues. Trimming left V 4 bases short and J 4 bases short, with 9 bases between. The DNA for the CDR3 is TGCGCCAGCAGCACCGACAGTTATAATTCACCCCTCCACTTT. It codes for CASSTDSYNSPLHF.

This clone was picked up one time. CDR3 sequence (DNA): TGTGCCAGTAGTATTTCTCAGGGAAGCTCCTATAATTCACCCCTCCACTTT. Its translation: CASSISQGSSYNSPLHF. This chain uses TRBV19 with TRBJ1-6; D might be TRBD1 (5 bases). This CDR3 is 17 amino acids long. Trimming took off 3 bases at V and 0 bases at J, with 12 bases between the two ends. Per germline, CDR1 LNHDA and CDR2 SQIVND (reference sequence).

The chain couples TRBV6-5 to TRBJ2-3; no clear D. CDR1 is MNHEY, CDR2 SVGAGI, per germline. There are 15 residues in the CDR3. V lost 6 bases and J lost 5, with 18 bases in between. Written as DNA, the CDR3 is TGTGCCAGCAGGTCCCCTCGGGTGGGCAAAGATACGCAGTATTTT. Protein: CASRSPRVGKDTQYF.

This sequence joins TRBV6-5 and TRBJ1-4; D possibly corresponds to TRBD1 (6 bases). Germline CDR1 is MNHEY and CDR2 is SVGAGI. This CDR3 has 16 amino acids. Trimming stripped 4 bases from V and 4 bases from J, with 16 bases between. The CDR3 here is CASSFRGGLFNEKLFF. CDR3 DNA: TGTGCCAGCAGTTTCAGAGGGGGGCTCTTTAATGAAAAACTGTTTTTT.

This chain connects TRBV4-3 to TRBJ1-1, with D possibly TRBD1 on 6 matching bases. There are 14 residues in the CDR3. Germline CDR1 LGHNA, CDR2 YSLEER. V was cut by 1 base and J by 1 base, with 7 bases left in between. CDR3 bases: TGCGCCAGCAGCCAAGGGACAGCGAACACTGAAGCTTTCTTT. Protein product: CASSQGTANTEAFF.

The gene calls are TRBV5-4 and TRBJ1-1; 7 positions match TRBD1. Germline loops: CDR1 SGHNT, CDR2 YYREEE (reference sequence). The CDR3 length is 13 residues. V gave up 4 bases and J gave up 6 bases; unmatched junction bases: 6. Here the CDR3 DNA reads TGTGCCAGCAGCCGAGGACAGGTAGCTGAAGCTTTCTTT. Translation: CASSRGQVAEAFF.

Only a few counts were recorded for this clone. The CDR3 nucleotides read TGTGCCAGCGCCCCACGGGGTATCACCGGGGAGCTGTTTTTT. Residues: CASAPRGITGELFF. The chain recombines TRBV7-9 with TRBJ2-2, with TRBD2 as a possible D gene (5 bases). The CDR3 covers 14 residues. CDR1 is SEHNR and CDR2 is FQNEAQ in the germline V gene (reference sequence). V gave up 8 bases and J gave up 4 bases, with 14 bases separating them. The variable domain in full, completed from reference TRBV7-9 and TRBJ2-2, reads DTGVSQNPRHKITKRGQNVTFRCDPISEHNRLYWYRQTLGQGPEFLTYFQNEAQLEKSRLLSDRFSAERPKGSFSTLEIQRTEQGDSAMYLCASAPRGITGELFFGEGSRLTVL.

The rearrangement links TRBV7-2 to TRBJ2-7; TRBD2 matches 12 bases. Germline loops: CDR1 SGHTA, CDR2 FQGNSA. V shed 1 base and J 4 bases; nucleotides not matched to a gene: 2. This CDR3 comprises 15 residues. CDR3 region: CASSLETSGRYEQYF. As DNA, the CDR3 is TGTGCCAGCAGCTTAGAGACTAGCGGGAGATACGAGCAGTACTTC.

The V gene is TRBV7-2, the J gene TRBJ2-5; D is unclear. V was clipped by 5 bases and J by 4 bases, with 8 bases between them. The germline gives CDR1 SGHTA, CDR2 FQGNSA. The CDR3 has 12 amino acids. The CDR3 region is CASSKRRETQYF. CDR3 DNA sequence: TGTGCCAGCAGCAAACGCAGAGAGACCCAGTACTTC.

About this clone itself: The junction differs from germline at one of its ends, possibly a read error. V usage is TRBV7-7 and J usage is TRBJ2-2, with unresolved D. This CDR3 is built from 14 residues. CDR1 SSHAT and CDR2 FNYEAQ come from the germline V gene (reference sequence). The chain's CDR3 is CASSPRSDTGELFF. CDR3 coding DNA: TGTGCTAGCAGCCCCAGATCGGACACCGGGGAGCTGTTTTTT. Combining the CDR3 with reference TRBV7-7 and TRBJ2-2 gives the whole variable domain GAGVSQSPRYKVTKRGQDVTLRCDPISSHATLYWYQQALGQGPEFLTYFNYEAQPDKSGLPSDRFSAERPEGSISTLTIQRTEQRDSAMYRCASSPRSDTGELFFGEGSRLTVL.

The chain has TRBV10-1 and TRBJ1-5; 7 bases agree with TRBD1. V shed 8 bases and J 4 bases; nucleotides not matched to a gene: 20. The CDR3 spans 18 residues. Germline CDR1 reads WNHNN; CDR2 reads SYGVQD (reference sequence). The CDR3 reads CASSAAGSAQGRNQPQHF. In DNA form, the CDR3 reads TGCGCCAGCTCTGCAGCGGGCAGCGCACAGGGGAGGAATCAGCCCCAGCATTTT.

A note on this clone: The sample has other DNA sequences that encode this CDR3 too. The chain employs TRBV18 and TRBJ2-1; TRBD1 aligns across 9 bases. Germline V gene data show CDR1 as KGHSH and CDR2 as LQKENI. V dropped 2 bases and J dropped 0; count of bases not matched to a gene: 2. The length of the CDR3 is 16 residues. CDR3 loop: CASSPGTGSSYNEQFF. CDR3 DNA: TGTGCCAGCTCACCAGGGACAGGGAGCTCCTACAATGAGCAGTTCTTC.

V and J are TRBV5-1 and TRBJ2-7, with TRBD2 matching 14 bases. Germline assignment: CDR1 SGHRS and CDR2 YFSETQ. The V segment lost 0 bases and the J segment 3 bases; nucleotides outside the gene matches: 11. This CDR3 is built from 19 residues. CDR3 sequence (DNA): TGCGCCAGCAGCTTGGGGGGACTAGCGGGAGAGGTGAATCTCTACGAGCAGTACTTC. Protein product: CASSLGGLAGEVNLYEQYF.

The genes are TRBV9 and TRBJ2-1; 7 nucleotides line up with TRBD2. Trimming at V came to 0 bases and at J to 8 bases, leaving 8 bases not matched to a gene. The germline CDR1 and CDR2 sequences are SGDLS and YYNGEE. CDR3 length: 15 residues. DNA for the CDR3: TGTGCCAGCAGCGTAGAGGTGGGAGGGATGTATGAGCAGTTCTTC. Residues: CASSVEVGGMYEQFF.

In nucleotides, the CDR3 is TGTGCCAGCAGCTTAGGGTTGGCCCAGTACTTC. Translation gives CASSLGLAQYF. The V call is TRBV7-9, the J call TRBJ2-5; D remains unclear. This CDR3 spans 11 amino acids. The ends were cut back, 1 base at V and 9 bases at J, with 6 bases in the middle. The germline gives CDR1 SEHNR, CDR2 FQNEAQ (reference sequence). The variable domain in full, with the rest retrieved from reference TRBV7-9 and TRBJ2-5, is DTGVSQNPRHKITKRGQNVTFRCDPISEHNRLYWYRQTLGQGPEFLTYFQNEAQLEKSRLLSDRFSAERPKGSFSTLEIQRTEQGDSAMYLCASSLGLAQYFGPGTRLLVL.

The chain couples TRBV18 to TRBJ2-1; possible D gene TRBD2, 6 bases. CDR3 length: 16 residues. Germline CDR1 and CDR2: KGHSH and LQKENI. V shed 3 bases and J shed 8 bases, with 20 bases lying between them. In DNA, the CDR3 is TGTGCCAGCTCACCTCGAGCCGGGACTTTGGGCGATGAGCAGTTCTTC. It is translated as CASSPRAGTLGDEQFF. The full variable domain, rest sourced from reference TRBV18 and TRBJ2-1, is NAGVMQNPRHLVRRRGQEARLRCSPMKGHSHVYWYRQLPEEGLKFMVYLQKENIIDESGMPKERFSAEFPKEGPSILRIQQVVRGDSAAYFCASSPRAGTLGDEQFFGPGTRLTVL.